This TCR beta chain was recovered during a study of Ad26.COV2.S vaccination and SARS-CoV-2 variants. Background on the study: In the study, Ad26.COV2.S was injected intramuscularly once, or twice 56 days apart.

The ends were cut back, 0 bases at V and 5 bases at J, with 14 bases in the middle. This CDR3 has 16 residues. In germline, CDR1 is LNHNV, CDR2 YYDKDF (reference sequence). Comments on this clone: Its antigen is as yet unknown.

This table comes from immunoSEQ multiplex PCR, and its TCRdb copy is limited to in-frame clones, with some not included. The sample consists of around 300,000 clones, around 89% of them appearing once. Whole-study findings and limits: The analyses of TCR breadth and depth may have understated the size of total T cell responses. Vaccine recipients showed a spike-specific TCR breadth that was higher than in placebo recipients.

This sample's treatment: roughly 19 received Ad26.COV2.S at low or high dose, single or two shots; 5 received placebo; per-sample allocation not given. The samples were gathered on day 63 after the first injection of vaccine or placebo. In Boston, the donor was an adult between 18-55 years of age. The specimen comprised peripheral blood, sampled in a trial of Ad26.COV2.S vaccine versus placebo. The rearrangement uses TRBV15 and TRBJ1-5, with D unclear. This TCR came from a person aged 18-60 years who received the Ad26.COV2.S COVID-19 vaccine or a placebo. The CDR3 DNA reads as TGTGCCACCAGCAGAGATTTTTTTAACGGGGATCAGCCCCAGCATTTT. It translates to CATSRDFFNGDQPQHF. The full variable domain, rest sourced from reference TRBV15 and TRBJ1-5, is DAMVIQNPRYQVTQFGKPVTLSCSQTLNHNVMYWYQQKSSQAPKLLFHYYDKDFNNEADTPDNFQSRRPNTSFCFLDIRSPGLGDTAMYLCATSRDFFNGDQPQHFGDGTRLSIL.